A selection of T cell receptor beta chains follows, all from one sample in a study of cytomegalovirus exposure and HLA in healthy donors. Profiled with immunoSEQ multiplex PCR; TCRdb holds only in-frame clones, not every one. The repertoire includes approximately 120,000 clones, 70% to 85% of them detected once, and around 13% sits in the top ten. The sample comprised PBMCs. The origin of the receptors is a woman aged 35 to 49 in good health and CMV-seropositive. CDR3s include the opening cysteine and the closing phenylalanine or tryptophan. The D gene is left open where the match is weak. Clone size, where shown, is once, few, many, or a class for clones that have expanded.

V	D	size	J	DNA	CDR3
TRBV19	TRBD2	-	TRBJ2-4	TGTGCCAGTAGTCCTCGGGGGGGAGTGGCCAAAAACATTCAGTACTTC	CASSPRGGVAKNIQYF
TRBV5-1	TRBD1	-	TRBJ2-5	TGCGCCAGCAGACGGGACAGCCAAGAGACCCAGTACTTC	CASRRDSQETQYF
TRBV9	-	few	TRBJ2-3	TGTGCCAGCAGCGTGGGGGACACCACAGATACGCAGTATTTT	CASSVGDTTDTQYF
TRBV11-2	-	-	TRBJ2-1	TGTGCCAGCATCAGCCCTGACGGGGAGCAGTTCTTC	CASISPDGEQFF
TRBV5-1	-	few	TRBJ1-3	TGCGCCAGCAGCTTGGCAGCGAGCTCTGGAAACACCATATATTTT	CASSLAASSGNTIYF
TRBV6-1	-	-	TRBJ2-5	TGTGCCAGCAGTGTCGAGACTCAAGAGACCCAGTACTTC	CASSVETQETQYF
TRBV15	-	-	TRBJ1-1	TGTGCCACCAGCAGAGATATTGTAAACACTGAAGCTTTCTTT	CATSRDIVNTEAFF
TRBV7-8	TRBD1	-	TRBJ1-4	TGTGCCAGCAGCCGCGGGACAGGGGGCAGTGCTAATGAAAAACTGTTTTTT	CASSRGTGGSANEKLFF
TRBV5-1	-	-	TRBJ1-3	TGCGCCAGCAGCTTGGATACAGGCACTGGAAACACCATATATTTT	CASSLDTGTGNTIYF
TRBV7-2	-	-	TRBJ2-7	TGTGCCAGCGCCGGGGGGCGGGAGACGACCTACGAGCAGTACTTC	CASAGGRETTYEQYF
TRBV6-6	TRBD2	-	TRBJ2-7	TGTGCCAGCAGTTCGGCGGGGGTAGTAAAGGAGCAGTACTTC	CASSSAGVVKEQYF
TRBV10-3	-	-	TRBJ1-2	TGTGCCATCAGTGGAACAGGCGACTATGGCTACACCTTC	CAISGTGDYGYTF
TRBV5-1	TRBD2	-	TRBJ2-3	TGCGCCAGCAGCTTAGCGGGAGTAGGAACAGATACGCAGTATTTT	CASSLAGVGTDTQYF
TRBV6-4	-	few	TRBJ2-7	TGTGCCAGCAGTGAACAGTCTTTGTACGAGCAGTACTTC	CASSEQSLYEQYF
TRBV7-2	-	few	TRBJ2-1	TGTGCCAGCAGCTTACTAAATGAGCAGTTCTTC	CASSLLNEQFF
TRBV28	-	-	TRBJ1-1	TGTGCCAGCAGTCCGCGACTTGACGCTGAAGCTTTCTTT	CASSPRLDAEAFF
TRBV6-5	TRBD2	-	TRBJ2-1	TGTGCCAGCAAGATAGCGGGAGGGGATGAGCAGTTCTTC	CASKIAGGDEQFF
TRBV28	-	-	TRBJ1-6	TGTGCCAGCGGGGGGGGCTACCCAAATTCACCCCTCCACTTT	CASGGGYPNSPLHF
TRBV6-5	-	-	TRBJ1-1	TGTGCCAGCAGTTACTGGGGAACAGGGGAAGCTTTCTTT	CASSYWGTGEAFF
TRBV2	-	few	TRBJ2-7	TGTGCCAGCAGTGCTAGCCGAAACTCCTACGAGCAGTACTTC	CASSASRNSYEQYF
TRBV11-1	-	-	TRBJ1-5	TGTGCCAGCAGCCTGGGAGCCCATCAACCCCAGCATTTT	CASSLGAHQPQHF
TRBV28	-	once	TRBJ1-4	TGTGCCAGCAGTCAAGGGGCGGGGGGACGGGAAAAACTGTTTTTT	CASSQGAGGREKLFF
TRBV6-4	TRBD2	-	TRBJ2-7	TGTGCCAGCAGTGGTCACGCGAGGACTAGCGGGAGATCTTACGAGCAGTACTTC	CASSGHARTSGRSYEQYF
TRBV7-9	TRBD1	once	TRBJ2-1	TGTGCCAGCAGCTTAAGGGACAGGGCTTTCAATGAGCAGTTCTTC	CASSLRDRAFNEQFF
TRBV30	-	-	TRBJ1-3	TGTGCCTGGAGCTCAGGCTCTGGAAACACCATATATTTT	CAWSSGSGNTIYF
TRBV6-1	TRBD1	-	TRBJ1-4	TGTGCCAGTGGACAGGGCTACGAAAAACTGTTTTTT	CASGQGYEKLFF
TRBV2	-	-	TRBJ2-7	TGTGCCAGCAAACGGACAGCCTTCTCCTACGAGCAGTACTTC	CASKRTAFSYEQYF
TRBV2	TRBD2	-	TRBJ2-7	TGTGCCAGCAGTGAACGGGCGGGAGGAGGGAACGAGCAGTACTTC	CASSERAGGGNEQYF
TRBV11-2	TRBD2	-	TRBJ2-3	TGTGCCAGCAGCCTTAGCGCGGGAGCCGCAGATACGCAGTATTTT	CASSLSAGAADTQYF
TRBV7-2	TRBD2	-	TRBJ2-1	TGTGCCAGCAGCCTCCGGACTAGCGGGAGGAGGCTTGGGAATGAGCAGTTCTTC	CASSLRTSGRRLGNEQFF
TRBV28	-	-	TRBJ2-1	TGTGCCAGCAGTGGTTTTCAGGGGACCGCCTACAATGAGCAGTTCTTC	CASSGFQGTAYNEQFF
TRBV5-4	-	-	TRBJ2-7	TGTGCCAGCAGCCTCAGCAGCAGGGAACAGTACTTC	CASSLSSREQYF
TRBV14	-	-	TRBJ2-7	TGTGCCAGCAGCCAAGGATTATCGGGATCCTACGAGCAGTACTTC	CASSQGLSGSYEQYF
TRBV27	TRBD1	-	TRBJ2-7	TGTGCCAGCAGTCGGGACAGGCGATACCCATTCTACGAGCAGTACTTC	CASSRDRRYPFYEQYF
TRBV19	TRBD1	-	TRBJ1-2	TGTGCCAGTAGTATACGAAGGACAGGCCTGCGGTACTACACCTTC	CASSIRRTGLRYYTF
TRBV28	TRBD2	-	TRBJ2-1	TGTGCCAGCGCAAGGGCGGGAGGGCCCTACAATGAGCAGTTCTTC	CASARAGGPYNEQFF
TRBV5-4	-	-	TRBJ2-3	TGTGCCAGCAGCTTGGGAGGGGCGGGACTCACAGATACGCAGTATTTT	CASSLGGAGLTDTQYF
TRBV11-2	-	-	TRBJ1-6	TGTGCCAGCAGCTTGACGACTAATCCACCCCTCCACTTT	CASSLTTNPPLHF
TRBV7-2	TRBD2	few	TRBJ2-5	TGTGCCAGCAGCGGGAGCGGGGGTCAGCGGACCCAGTACTTC	CASSGSGGQRTQYF
TRBV28	-	-	TRBJ2-2	TGTGCCAGCAGTTTATACAGGATTAGAATAGGCACCGGGGAGCTGTTTTTT	CASSLYRIRIGTGELFF